The entry that follows covers one T cell receptor beta chain sequence. Its specificity is not known. This sample stems from a study of T-cell reconstitution after alpha-beta-depleted transplantation in children. Study-level points and caveats: One year post-transplant, T-cell counts and diversity were largely derived from T cells produced anew. Some patients owed their high day-60 TCRbeta diversity to surviving recipient T cells and thymic progenitors. About two months after transplant, alpha-beta T cells reportedly came from several hundred expanded graft clones.

The authors prepared the TCRbeta library with unique molecular identifiers. Using its own MiXCR run on the PCR reads, TCRdb lists one record per CDR3 protein. The profile shows 700,000 to 950,000 distinct CDR3 sequences, approximately 15% of them singletons. This TCR came from a male patient between 5 and 17 years old who had a stem cell transplant for acute lymphoblastic leukemia, so the T cells may come from the graft donor. This material consisted of PBMCs, mostly from graft donor cells, taken 360 days after TCRalphabeta/CD19-depleted stem cell transplant.

The CDR3 nucleotides are TGCGCCAGCAGCTTTGGCCCGGGACCCCAAGAGACCCAGTACTTC. Protein: CASSFGPGPQETQYF. The chain couples TRBV5-1 to TRBJ2-5; either TRBD1 or TRBD2 may supply D (5 bases each). V dropped 2 bases and J dropped 1 base, with 12 bases sitting between them. The CDR3 contains 15 residues. Germline loops: CDR1 SGHRS, CDR2 YFSETQ.